Below, 21 T cell receptor beta chains from the same sample are listed, as sequenced in a study of response to subunit inactivated influenza vaccine. From the RT-PCR reads, TCRdb called clonotypes with MiXCR, one entry per CDR3 protein. The table shows hundreds of thousands of distinct CDR3 sequences, with under 20% occurring only once. Here the sequenced sample was PBMCs from blood, taken 4 to 6 days after vaccination. These TCRs come from a man aged 45-65 years who received an inactivated influenza vaccine.

CDR3 sequence reads: CSVERDRGDYGYTF. The CDR3 nucleotides read TGCAGCGTTGAAAGGGACAGGGGGGACTATGGCTACACCTTC. The chain couples TRBV29-1 to TRBJ1-2, with 11 bases identical to TRBD1. This CDR3 is built from 14 residues. Looked up from germline, CDR1 is SQVTM and CDR2 is ANQGSEA. V shed 2 bases, J shed 3 bases, and the junction held 2 bases outside the gene matches.

This chain connects TRBV20-1 to TRBJ2-7; TRBD2 aligns across 8 bases. The germline V gene has CDR1 DFQATT and CDR2 SNEGSKA (reference sequence). The CDR3 has 13 amino acids. Trimming at V came to 6 bases and at J to 4 bases, leaving 8 bases not matched to a gene. CDR3 residues: CSAYSGIGYEQYF. The CDR3 bases are TGCAGTGCATATAGCGGGATCGGATACGAGCAGTACTTC.

A few counts support this clonotype. This chain joins TRBV20-1 and TRBJ2-7, with 10 bases matching TRBD2. Germline V CDR1 and CDR2: DFQATT, SNEGSKA (reference sequence). With 3 bases clipped from V and 12 bases from J, the junction kept 14 bases outside the gene matches. This CDR3 region has 14 residues. The CDR3 nucleotides read TGCAGTGCTAGTCTCTCCCTAGCGGGAGATATCGGGTACTTC. It yields the protein CSASLSLAGDIGYF.

This clonotype was recorded a few times. DNA for the CDR3: TGTGCCAGCAGCCAAAGGGGGGTAGGGGGCTACACCTTC. The encoded protein is CASSQRGVGGYTF. The chain has TRBV4-2 and TRBJ1-2; tentatively, D is TRBD1 (6 bases). This CDR3 is 13 amino acids long. V lost 2 bases, J lost 8 bases, and 12 bases lay in between. The V gene's germline CDR1 is LGHNA and CDR2 YNFKEQ.

A few counts support this clonotype. This chain links TRBV5-1 with TRBJ2-3; 9 nucleotides align to TRBD2. This CDR3 has 16 amino acids. Germline loops: CDR1 SGHRS, CDR2 YFSETQ. V lost 1 base to trimming and J lost 2 bases; unmatched junction nucleotides: 5. CDR3 DNA: TGCGCCAGCAGCTTGAGGTCTAGCGGGACCACAGATACGCAGTATTTT. Amino acids: CASSLRSSGTTDTQYF.

This clonotype showed up many times. The chain is built from TRBV6-1 and TRBJ2-5, with 10 bases matching TRBD1. The CDR3 totals 14 residues. Germline values: CDR1 MNHNS, CDR2 SASEGT. V lost 5 bases and J lost 4; bases outside the gene matches: 4. CDR3: CASSRTGGVETQYF. The CDR3 region has the DNA TGTGCCAGCAGTCGGACAGGGGGGGTAGAGACCCAGTACTTC.

J is TRBJ1-5 and V is TRBV7-2, with no clear D. Germline-derived CDR1 and CDR2 are SGHTA and FQGNSA. With 6 bases removed from V and 1 base from J, the gap between germline ends came to 13 bases. This CDR3 has 15 amino acids. The CDR3 sequence is CASSPRVGSNQPQHF. In nucleotides, the CDR3 is TGTGCCAGCAGTCCCCGGGTCGGAAGCAATCAGCCCCAGCATTTT.

V is TRBV28 and J is TRBJ2-5, with no clear D. V was cut by 1 base and J by 11 bases, with 20 bases left in between. The CDR3 is 15 amino acids. The germline CDR1 and CDR2 sequences are MDHEN and SYDVKM. CDR3 nucleotides: TGTGCCAGCAGTTTATCGGATTGGCAGGAGACGACTCAGTACTTC. It translates to CASSLSDWQETTQYF.

This clonotype showed up many times. V gene TRBV7-2 combines with J gene TRBJ2-7, with unresolved D. This CDR3 spans 14 amino acids. Germline V CDR1 and CDR2: SGHTA, FQGNSA. Trimming took off 0 bases at V and 1 base at J, with 7 bases between the two ends. CDR3 nucleotides: TGTGCCAGCAGCTTAGCGGCCGATTCCTACGAGCAGTACTTC. Protein: CASSLAADSYEQYF.

This chain uses TRBV29-1 with TRBJ2-5; the D is unclear. V gave up 7 bases and J gave up 1 base, with 10 bases separating them. This CDR3 contains 12 residues. Germline V gene lookup returns CDR1 SQVTM and CDR2 ANQGSEA. The CDR3 bases are TGCAGCGCCCTAGACATCCAAGAGACCCAGTACTTC. Encoded protein: CSALDIQETQYF.

The chain employs TRBV20-1 and TRBJ2-3, with TRBD1 matching 9 bases. From germline, CDR1 is DFQATT and CDR2 SNEGSKA (reference sequence). The CDR3 loop spans 14 amino acids. Trimming removed 6 bases from V and 2 bases from J; junction bases left unmatched: 6. The CDR3 protein is CSAPGTGNTDTQYF. The CDR3 bases are TGCAGTGCCCCCGGGACAGGGAACACAGATACGCAGTATTTT.

This clonotype was counted a few times. The genes are TRBV28 and TRBJ2-7; D perhaps matches TRBD1 (5 bases). Germline CDR1 and CDR2: MDHEN and SYDVKM. The ends were cut back, 6 bases at V and 13 bases at J, with 19 bases in the middle. CDR3 length: 12 residues. The CDR3 bases are TGTGCCAGCAGACCGCAGGGTCTGTCGCACTACTTC. Residues: CASRPQGLSHYF.

The chain combines TRBV30 with TRBJ2-1; D gene uncertain. The V end lost 1 base, the J end lost 4 bases, and 5 bases lay between the germline ends. The CDR3 is made up of 12 amino acids. From germline, CDR1 is GTSNPN and CDR2 SVGIG (reference sequence). The CDR3 region is CAWSEGYNEQFF. The CDR3, as DNA: TGTGCCTGGAGTGAGGGTTACAATGAGCAGTTCTTC. The whole variable domain, filled in from reference TRBV30 and TRBJ2-1, reads SQTIHQWPATLVQPVGSPLSLECTVEGTSNPNLYWYRQAAGRGLQLLFYSVGIGQISSEVPQNLSASRPQDRQFILSSKKLLLSDSGFYLCAWSEGYNEQFFGPGTRLTVL.

This clonotype was observed a handful of times. This chain connects TRBV28 to TRBJ2-3; D might be TRBD1 or TRBD2, each matching 6 bases. The CDR3 runs 18 residues. Per germline, CDR1 MDHEN and CDR2 SYDVKM. Trimming took 1 base from V and 4 from J, leaving 21 bases between them. In DNA, the CDR3 is TGTGCCAGCAGTTTATCACTCCAGGGGACTTTCGGCGCAGATACGCAGTATTTT. As protein: CASSLSLQGTFGADTQYF.

This clonotype came up a few times. This sequence joins TRBV7-2 and TRBJ2-7; 8 positions match TRBD1. Unmatched junction bases numbered 7, after V lost 3 bases and J lost 0 bases. CDR1 SGHTA and CDR2 FQGNSA come from the germline V gene. The CDR3 contains 16 residues. The CDR3 loop reads CASSLVGDRISYEQYF. The CDR3 nucleotides are TGTGCCAGCAGCTTGGTAGGGGACAGGATCTCCTACGAGCAGTACTTC.

This chain links TRBV5-1 with TRBJ2-2; 9 bases align to TRBD2. This CDR3 region has 16 residues. The V gene end was trimmed by 4 bases and the J gene end by 5 bases; junction bases not matched to a gene: 9. The germline CDR1 and CDR2 sequences are SGHRS and YFSETQ. The CDR3 loop reads CASSMGLARETGELFF. The DNA of the CDR3 is TGCGCCAGCAGCATGGGACTAGCCAGAGAAACCGGGGAGCTGTTTTTT.

The chain carries TRBV6-1 and TRBJ2-5; 8 nucleotides agree with TRBD1. Per germline, CDR1 MNHNS and CDR2 SASEGT. Trimming cost V 3 bases and J 14 bases; bases outside gene matches: 14. The CDR3 is 14 residues long. The CDR3 reads CASSEGPADRGKYF. The DNA for the CDR3 is TGTGCCAGCAGTGAGGGCCCGGCTGACAGGGGCAAATACTTC.

There are many counts of this clonotype. This rearrangement joins TRBV20-1 to TRBJ2-2, with D possibly matching TRBD2 (6 bases). This CDR3 contains 14 residues. The V and J ends lost 3 bases and 5 bases respectively, with 13 bases between them. Per germline, CDR1 DFQATT and CDR2 SNEGSKA (reference sequence). CDR3 sequence: CSASPLARTGELFF. The CDR3 DNA reads as TGCAGTGCTAGTCCCCTAGCGCGTACCGGGGAGCTGTTTTTT.

There are many counts of this clonotype. The chain combines TRBV7-2 with TRBJ2-7, with D perhaps being TRBD1 or TRBD2 (5 bases each). Looked up from germline, CDR1 is SGHTA and CDR2 is FQGNSA. Trimming left V 2 bases short and J 4 bases short, with 18 bases between. The CDR3 consists of 16 residues. CDR3 bases: TGTGCCAGCAGCTTAATATATGGGTTGAGGGGTTACGAGCAGTACTTC. The encoded protein is CASSLIYGLRGYEQYF.

V usage is TRBV5-1 and J usage is TRBJ1-2; tentative D call: TRBD1 (5 bases). Germline CDR1 reads SGHRS; CDR2 reads YFSETQ. V was clipped by 0 bases and J by 3 bases, with 9 bases between them. This CDR3 spans 14 amino acids. In DNA, the CDR3 is TGCGCCAGCAGCTTGGAGCGGGGGGACTATGGCTACACCTTC. Its protein is CASSLERGDYGYTF.

The chain is built from TRBV18 and TRBJ2-7; either TRBD1 or TRBD2 may supply D (5 bases each). V was shortened by 3 bases and J by 2 bases, with 11 bases between the two germline ends. Germline CDR1 KGHSH, CDR2 LQKENI. This CDR3 comprises 14 residues. The CDR3 reads CASSPPWGTYEQYF. For the CDR3, the DNA is TGTGCCAGCTCACCCCCCTGGGGGACCTACGAGCAGTACTTC. Full variable domain (outside the CDR3, taken from reference TRBV18 and TRBJ2-7): NAGVMQNPRHLVRRRGQEARLRCSPMKGHSHVYWYRQLPEEGLKFMVYLQKENIIDESGMPKERFSAEFPKEGPSILRIQQVVRGDSAAYFCASSPPWGTYEQYFGPGTRLTVT.